A selection of T cell receptor beta chains follows, all from one sample in a study of shared clonotypes between healthy human individuals. Generated by immunoSEQ multiplex PCR, the TCRdb table keeps only in-frame clones and is missing some. The table includes more than 1.2 million clones, 98% detected once. The sample comprised naive CD4+ T cells sorted from blood. These receptors came from a man in his thirties or forties in good health. Each CDR3 is given with its conserved first and last residue. The order of the fields is D gene, J gene, clone size, V gene, CDR3 DNA, CDR3 protein. A D gene is named only where the DNA matches it firmly. The size field is filled for only some rows; it gives once, few, many or a size class.

d_call: TRBD1; j_call: TRBJ1-1; clone_size: once; v_call: TRBV30; cdr3_nt: TGTGCCTACCGGACAGGGAGTACTGAAGCTTTCTTT; cdr3_aa: CAYRTGSTEAFF
d_call: TRBD2; j_call: TRBJ2-3; clone_size: .; v_call: TRBV7-8; cdr3_nt: TGTGCCAGCAGCCGGAATAGGCTAGCGGGAGGGGTCGGGACAGATACGCAGTATTTT; cdr3_aa: CASSRNRLAGGVGTDTQYF
d_call: TRBD2; j_call: TRBJ2-1; clone_size: .; v_call: TRBV29-1; cdr3_nt: TGCAGCGTCAGAGGAGGGACTAGCGGGGGAGGAAGTGAGCAGTTCTTC; cdr3_aa: CSVRGGTSGGGSEQFF
d_call: TRBD1; j_call: TRBJ2-7; clone_size: .; v_call: TRBV7-2; cdr3_nt: TGTGCCAGCAGCTTAGTTGGTCAGGGGGCCTACGAGCAGTACTTC; cdr3_aa: CASSLVGQGAYEQYF
d_call: .; j_call: TRBJ2-3; clone_size: .; v_call: TRBV30; cdr3_nt: TGTGCCTGGAGGGCAGGGCGCACAGATACGCAGTATTTT; cdr3_aa: CAWRAGRTDTQYF
d_call: .; j_call: TRBJ1-1; clone_size: .; v_call: TRBV5-6; cdr3_nt: TGTGCCAGCAGCTTGGTTCCAGTGAACACTGAAGCTTTCTTT; cdr3_aa: CASSLVPVNTEAFF
d_call: TRBD2; j_call: TRBJ2-1; clone_size: .; v_call: TRBV15; cdr3_nt: TGTGCCACCAGCAAACTCGGGACTAGCGGTTACAATGAGCAGTTCTTC; cdr3_aa: CATSKLGTSGYNEQFF
d_call: TRBD2; j_call: TRBJ2-7; clone_size: .; v_call: TRBV11-2; cdr3_nt: TGTGCCAGCAGCGCCCAGGCAGGGAGGGCCTCCTACGAGCAGTACTTC; cdr3_aa: CASSAQAGRASYEQYF
d_call: TRBD2; j_call: TRBJ2-5; clone_size: .; v_call: TRBV25-1; cdr3_nt: TGTGCCAGTAGAGCGGGATCGCTGGAGACCCAGTACTTC; cdr3_aa: CASRAGSLETQYF
d_call: .; j_call: TRBJ2-7; clone_size: .; v_call: TRBV4-3; cdr3_nt: TGCGCCAGCAGCCAAGAACCCGTCCCCCCCTACGAGCAGTACTTC; cdr3_aa: CASSQEPVPPYEQYF
d_call: TRBD2; j_call: TRBJ2-3; clone_size: .; v_call: TRBV2; cdr3_nt: TGTGCCAGCAGTGGACTAGCGGGAGATACGCAGTATTTT; cdr3_aa: CASSGLAGDTQYF
d_call: .; j_call: TRBJ2-3; clone_size: .; v_call: TRBV19; cdr3_nt: TGTGCCAGTTCTAGAACAGATACGCAGTATTTT; cdr3_aa: CASSRTDTQYF
d_call: TRBD1; j_call: TRBJ1-5; clone_size: .; v_call: TRBV19; cdr3_nt: TGTGCCAGTAGTTCTGGACAGGGGGCATGGAGCAATCAGCCCCAGCATTTT; cdr3_aa: CASSSGQGAWSNQPQHF
d_call: TRBD2; j_call: TRBJ2-1; clone_size: .; v_call: TRBV28; cdr3_nt: TGTGCCAGCAGTTTGTGGGCTAGCGGGAAAGGTGGCAATGAGCAGTTCTTC; cdr3_aa: CASSLWASGKGGNEQFF
d_call: TRBD2; j_call: TRBJ2-3; clone_size: .; v_call: TRBV7-2; cdr3_nt: TGTGCCAGCAGCTTAGGGCTTCTAGCGGGAGGGCCTGAGACAGATACGCAGTATTTT; cdr3_aa: CASSLGLLAGGPETDTQYF
d_call: .; j_call: TRBJ2-5; clone_size: .; v_call: TRBV10-3; cdr3_nt: TGTGCCATCAGTGGTAACACGGGTACAGAGACCCAGTACTTC; cdr3_aa: CAISGNTGTETQYF